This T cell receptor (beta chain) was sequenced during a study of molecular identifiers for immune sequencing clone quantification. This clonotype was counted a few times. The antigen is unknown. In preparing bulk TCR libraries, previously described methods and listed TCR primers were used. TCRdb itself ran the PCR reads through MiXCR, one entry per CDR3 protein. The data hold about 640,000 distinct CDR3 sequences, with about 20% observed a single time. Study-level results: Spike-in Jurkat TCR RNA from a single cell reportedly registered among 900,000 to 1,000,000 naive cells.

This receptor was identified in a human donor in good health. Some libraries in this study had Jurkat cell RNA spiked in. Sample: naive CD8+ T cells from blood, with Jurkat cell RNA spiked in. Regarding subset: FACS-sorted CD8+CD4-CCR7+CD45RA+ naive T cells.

The CDR3 protein is CASSVKGLPYEQYF. DNA of the CDR3: TGTGCCAGCAGTGTGAAGGGGCTGCCCTACGAGCAGTACTTC. The rearrangement uses TRBV2 and TRBJ2-7, with D possibly matching TRBD1 (5 bases). V shed 4 bases and J shed 2 bases, with 12 bases lying between them. Germline V lookup: CDR1 SNHLY, CDR2 FYNNEI. The CDR3 is made up of 14 amino acids. The whole variable domain, filled in from reference TRBV2 and TRBJ2-7, reads EPEVTQTPSHQVTQMGQEVILRCVPISNHLYFYWYRQILGQKVEFLVSFYNNEISEKSEIFDDQFSVERPDGSNFTLKIRSTKLEDSAMYFCASSVKGLPYEQYFGPGTRLTVT.